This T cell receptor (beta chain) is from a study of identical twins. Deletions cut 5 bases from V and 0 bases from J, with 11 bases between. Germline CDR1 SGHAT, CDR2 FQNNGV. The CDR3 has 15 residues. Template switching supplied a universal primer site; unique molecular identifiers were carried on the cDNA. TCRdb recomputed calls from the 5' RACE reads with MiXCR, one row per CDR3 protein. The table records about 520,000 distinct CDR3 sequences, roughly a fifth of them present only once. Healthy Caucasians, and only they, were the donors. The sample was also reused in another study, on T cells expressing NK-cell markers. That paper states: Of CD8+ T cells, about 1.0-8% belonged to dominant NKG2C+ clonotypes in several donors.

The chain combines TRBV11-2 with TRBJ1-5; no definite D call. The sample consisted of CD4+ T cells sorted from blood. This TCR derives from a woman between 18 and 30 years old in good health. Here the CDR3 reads CASSPTGISNQPQHF. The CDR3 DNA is TGTGCCAGCAGCCCCACCGGTATTAGCAATCAGCCCCAGCATTTT.